These T cell receptor beta chains were read from a single sample in a study of control samples from healthy donors and cancer patients. Here immunoSEQ multiplex PCR was the method, and the copy in TCRdb shows in-frame clones only, minus some. The repertoire consists of 75,000 to 90,000 clones, with about 91% occurring once and the leading ten covering 6.5% to 7.5%. What was sequenced was blood. The source is a man over 45 in good health. Both conserved end residues are part of each CDR3. Fields, in order: V gene, J gene, CDR3 length, CDR3 protein.

TRBV2	TRBJ1-5	14	CASSEGTLTQPQHF
TRBV4-3	TRBJ2-3	16	CASSQAILVSTDTQYF
TRBV6-1	TRBJ2-2	17	CASSVSSGGAGTGELFF
TRBV11-2	TRBJ2-7	14	CASSGDWTDYEQYF
TRBV30	TRBJ2-7	12	CAWSGGAYEQYF
TRBV12-3/TRBV12-4	TRBJ1-5	13	CATSRGLRQPQHF
TRBV11-2	TRBJ1-1	15	CASSYMGGLWTEAFF
TRBV5-4	TRBJ1-1	14	CASSPGQGNTEAFF
TRBV5-1	TRBJ2-2	16	CASSQGTSGSTGELFF
TRBV2	TRBJ1-5	14	CASSDGQGSQPQHF
TRBV19	TRBJ1-3	15	CASGGDVLSGNTIYF
TRBV5-6	TRBJ1-2	14	CASSPRGIRYGYTF
TRBV27	TRBJ1-2	13	CASSVYRGGGYTF
TRBV2	TRBJ1-4	11	CASSGEGELFF
TRBV10-3	TRBJ2-7	13	CAIQAGSTYEQYF
TRBV6-5	TRBJ2-7	14	CASHSGTGFQEQYF
TRBV9	TRBJ1-2	17	CASSVVQVFPRDYGYTF
TRBV20-1	TRBJ1-2	11	CSAVSGDGYTF
TRBV27	TRBJ2-5	14	CASSRHPGKETQYF
TRBV19	TRBJ2-5	14	CASSIRSGQETQYF
TRBV9	TRBJ2-2	17	CASSASFLRGGTGELFF
TRBV12-2	TRBJ2-7	16	CASRLAFEGRSLRQYF
TRBV5-4	TRBJ1-2	13	CASSLDRSYGYTF
TRBV7-2	TRBJ2-3	16	CASSARDYLRADTQYF
TRBV19	TRBJ2-1	15	CASSPTGSSYNEQFF
TRBV6-6	TRBJ1-5	13	CATVGGDGQPQHF
TRBV6-5	TRBJ2-1	16	CASSYSRGGTYNEQFF